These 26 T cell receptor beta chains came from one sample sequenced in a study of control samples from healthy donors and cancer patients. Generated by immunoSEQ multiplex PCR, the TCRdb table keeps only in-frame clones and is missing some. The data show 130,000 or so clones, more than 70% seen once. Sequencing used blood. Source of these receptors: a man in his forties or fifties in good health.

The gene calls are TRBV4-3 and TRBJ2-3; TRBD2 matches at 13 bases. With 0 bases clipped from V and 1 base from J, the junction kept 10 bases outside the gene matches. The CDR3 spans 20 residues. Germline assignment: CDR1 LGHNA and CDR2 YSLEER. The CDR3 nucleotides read TGCGCCAGCAGCCAAGATCGTACTAGCGGGGGGGCCGGAGGCACAGATACGCAGTATTTT. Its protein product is CASSQDRTSGGAGGTDTQYF.

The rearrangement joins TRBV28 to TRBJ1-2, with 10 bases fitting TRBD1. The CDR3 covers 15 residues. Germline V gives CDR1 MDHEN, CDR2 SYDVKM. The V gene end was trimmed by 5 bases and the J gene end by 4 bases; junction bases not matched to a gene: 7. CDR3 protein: CASSRQGARFYGYTF. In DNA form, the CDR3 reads TGTGCCAGCAGTCGACAGGGGGCGAGATTCTATGGCTACACCTTC.

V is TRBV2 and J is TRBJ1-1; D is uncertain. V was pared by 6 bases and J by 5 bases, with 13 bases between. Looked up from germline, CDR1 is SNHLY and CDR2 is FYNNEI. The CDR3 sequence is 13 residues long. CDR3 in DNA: TGTGCCAGCAGAGCCCAGAGTTTTACTGAAGCTTTCTTT. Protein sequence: CASRAQSFTEAFF.

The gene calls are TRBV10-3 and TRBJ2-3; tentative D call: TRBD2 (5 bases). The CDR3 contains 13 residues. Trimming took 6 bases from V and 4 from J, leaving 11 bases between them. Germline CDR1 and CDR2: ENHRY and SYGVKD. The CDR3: CAISTRGADTQYF. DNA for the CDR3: TGTGCCATCAGCACTAGAGGCGCAGATACGCAGTATTTT.

The chain's CDR3 is CSARDRVAYTF. Written as DNA, the CDR3 is TGCAGTGCTAGAGATCGGGTTGCCTACACCTTC. This chain joins TRBV20-1 and TRBJ1-2; D is unclear. The CDR3 has 11 residues. V was trimmed by 0 bases and J by 10 bases, leaving 9 bases between them. Germline lookup yields CDR1 DFQATT and CDR2 SNEGSKA (reference sequence).

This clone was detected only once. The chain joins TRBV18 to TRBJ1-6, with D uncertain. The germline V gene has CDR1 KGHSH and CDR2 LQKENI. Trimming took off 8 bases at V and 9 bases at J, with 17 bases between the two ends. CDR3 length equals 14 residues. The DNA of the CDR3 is TGTGCCAGCCACCCGGGAGTCCGGAGTTCACCCCTCCACTTT. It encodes CASHPGVRSSPLHF.

For the CDR3, the DNA is TGTGCCAGCAGTTCCTCAGTCGGGACAGGGAACAATGAGCAGTTCTTC. Its translation is CASSSSVGTGNNEQFF. The chain combines TRBV27 with TRBJ2-1; 9 nucleotides line up with TRBD1. This CDR3 has 16 amino acids. Germline V gene data show CDR1 as MNHEY and CDR2 as SMNVEV (reference sequence). V lost 4 bases to trimming and J lost 5 bases; unmatched junction nucleotides: 9.

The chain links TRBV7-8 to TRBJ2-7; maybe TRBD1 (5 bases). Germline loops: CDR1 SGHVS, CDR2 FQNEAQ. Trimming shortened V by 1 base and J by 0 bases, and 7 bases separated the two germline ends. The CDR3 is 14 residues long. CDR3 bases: TGTGCCAGCAGCTTAGGGGGCGGCTCCTACGAGCAGTACTTC. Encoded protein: CASSLGGGSYEQYF.

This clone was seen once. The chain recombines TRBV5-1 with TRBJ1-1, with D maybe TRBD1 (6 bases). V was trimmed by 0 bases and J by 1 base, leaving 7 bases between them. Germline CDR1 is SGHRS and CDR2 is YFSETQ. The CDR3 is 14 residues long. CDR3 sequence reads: CASSLEQGNTEAFF. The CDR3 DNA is TGCGCCAGCAGCTTGGAACAGGGGAACACTGAAGCTTTCTTT.

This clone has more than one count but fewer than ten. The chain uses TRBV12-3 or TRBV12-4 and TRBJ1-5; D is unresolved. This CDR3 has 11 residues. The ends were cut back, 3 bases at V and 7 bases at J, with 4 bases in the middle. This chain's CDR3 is CASSLGQPQHF. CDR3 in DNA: TGTGCCAGCAGTTTGGGGCAGCCCCAGCATTTT.

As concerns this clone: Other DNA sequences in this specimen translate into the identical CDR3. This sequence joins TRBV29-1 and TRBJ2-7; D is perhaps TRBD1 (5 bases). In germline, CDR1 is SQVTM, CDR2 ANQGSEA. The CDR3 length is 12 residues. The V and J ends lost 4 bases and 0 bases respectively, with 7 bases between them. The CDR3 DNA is TGCAGCGTTGGACAGAGCTCCTACGAGCAGTACTTC. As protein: CSVGQSSYEQYF.

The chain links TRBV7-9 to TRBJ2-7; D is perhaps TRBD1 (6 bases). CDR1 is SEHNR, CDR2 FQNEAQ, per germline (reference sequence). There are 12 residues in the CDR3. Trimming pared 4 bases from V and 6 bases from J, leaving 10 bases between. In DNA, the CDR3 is TGTGCCAGCAGCTCGACAGGAGTCGAGCAGTACTTC. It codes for CASSSTGVEQYF.

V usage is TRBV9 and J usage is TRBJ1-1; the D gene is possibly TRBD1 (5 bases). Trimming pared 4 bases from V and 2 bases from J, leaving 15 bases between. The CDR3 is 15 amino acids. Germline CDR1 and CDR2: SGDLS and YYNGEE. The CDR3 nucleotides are TGTGCCAGCAGCCCCCACCTCGACAGAAACACTGAAGCTTTCTTT. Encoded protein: CASSPHLDRNTEAFF.

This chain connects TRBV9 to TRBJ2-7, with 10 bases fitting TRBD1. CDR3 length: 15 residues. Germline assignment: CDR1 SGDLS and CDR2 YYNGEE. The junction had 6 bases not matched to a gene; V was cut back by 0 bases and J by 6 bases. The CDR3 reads CASSVGRGTGAEQYF. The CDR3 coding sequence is TGTGCCAGCAGCGTAGGACGGGGGACAGGGGCCGAGCAGTACTTC.

CDR3 nucleotides: TGTGCCAGCTCACCACAGGACGTAGGAGCTTTCTTT. Its translation: CASSPQDVGAFF. The J gene is TRBJ1-1, the V gene TRBV18; D unclear. Germline CDR1 reads KGHSH; CDR2 reads LQKENI. V lost 1 base, J lost 10 bases, and 10 bases lay in between. The CDR3 is 12 amino acids.

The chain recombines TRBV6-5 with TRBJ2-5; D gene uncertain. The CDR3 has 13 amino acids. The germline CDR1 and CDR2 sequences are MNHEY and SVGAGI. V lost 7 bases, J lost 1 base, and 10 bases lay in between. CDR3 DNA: TGTGCCAGCACCCCAGGATTCCAAGAGACCCAGTACTTC. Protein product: CASTPGFQETQYF.

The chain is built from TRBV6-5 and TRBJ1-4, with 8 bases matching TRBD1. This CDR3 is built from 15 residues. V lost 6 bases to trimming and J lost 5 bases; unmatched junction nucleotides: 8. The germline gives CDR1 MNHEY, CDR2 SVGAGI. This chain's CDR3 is CASRITGGANEKLFF. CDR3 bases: TGTGCCAGCAGAATTACAGGGGGAGCGAATGAAAAACTGTTTTTT.

CDR3: CASSNLLDGTTDTQYF. The CDR3 bases are TGTGCCAGTAGTAATCTCCTCGACGGAACCACAGATACGCAGTATTTT. This chain joins TRBV19 and TRBJ2-3; no clear D gene. This CDR3 has 16 residues. Germline CDR1 reads LNHDA; CDR2 reads SQIVND (reference sequence). V was trimmed by 4 bases and J by 2 bases, leaving 16 bases between them.

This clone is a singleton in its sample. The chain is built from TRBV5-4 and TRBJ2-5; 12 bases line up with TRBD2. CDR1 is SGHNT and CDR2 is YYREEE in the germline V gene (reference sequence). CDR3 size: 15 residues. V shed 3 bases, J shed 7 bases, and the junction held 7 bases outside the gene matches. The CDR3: CASSSLAGGLVTQYF. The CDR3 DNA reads TGTGCCAGCAGCTCCCTAGCGGGGGGGCTTGTGACCCAGTACTTC.

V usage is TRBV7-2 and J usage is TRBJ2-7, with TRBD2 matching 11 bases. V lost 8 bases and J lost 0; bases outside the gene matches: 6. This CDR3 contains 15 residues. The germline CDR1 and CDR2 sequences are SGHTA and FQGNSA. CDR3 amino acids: CASGVSGGGSYEQYF. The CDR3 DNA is TGTGCCAGCGGAGTTAGCGGGGGGGGCTCCTACGAGCAGTACTTC.

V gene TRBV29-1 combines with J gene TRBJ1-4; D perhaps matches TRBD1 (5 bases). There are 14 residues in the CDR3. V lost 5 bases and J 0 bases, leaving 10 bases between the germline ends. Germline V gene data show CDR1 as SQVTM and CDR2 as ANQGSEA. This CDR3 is CSVRDGATNEKLFF. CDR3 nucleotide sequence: TGCAGCGTTCGGGACGGCGCAACTAATGAAAAACTGTTTTTT.

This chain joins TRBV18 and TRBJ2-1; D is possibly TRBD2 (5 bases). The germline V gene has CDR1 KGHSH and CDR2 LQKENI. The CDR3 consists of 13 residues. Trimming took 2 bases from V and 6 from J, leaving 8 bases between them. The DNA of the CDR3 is TGTGCCAGCTCACCAGGAGGCAGCAATGAGCAGTTCTTC. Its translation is CASSPGGSNEQFF. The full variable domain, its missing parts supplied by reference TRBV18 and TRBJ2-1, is NAGVMQNPRHLVRRRGQEARLRCSPMKGHSHVYWYRQLPEEGLKFMVYLQKENIIDESGMPKERFSAEFPKEGPSILRIQQVVRGDSAAYFCASSPGGSNEQFFGPGTRLTVL.

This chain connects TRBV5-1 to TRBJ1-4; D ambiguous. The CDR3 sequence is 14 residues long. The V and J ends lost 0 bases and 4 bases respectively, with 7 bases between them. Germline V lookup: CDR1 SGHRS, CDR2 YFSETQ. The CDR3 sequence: CASSLDQVNEKLFF. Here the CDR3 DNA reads TGCGCCAGCAGCTTGGACCAGGTTAATGAAAAACTGTTTTTT.

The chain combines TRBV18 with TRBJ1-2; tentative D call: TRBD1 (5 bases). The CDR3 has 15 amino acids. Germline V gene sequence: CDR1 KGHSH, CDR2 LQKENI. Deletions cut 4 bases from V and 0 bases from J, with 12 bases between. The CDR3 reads CASSRTDTSNYGYTF. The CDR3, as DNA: TGTGCCAGCTCACGCACGGACACCTCTAACTATGGCTACACCTTC.

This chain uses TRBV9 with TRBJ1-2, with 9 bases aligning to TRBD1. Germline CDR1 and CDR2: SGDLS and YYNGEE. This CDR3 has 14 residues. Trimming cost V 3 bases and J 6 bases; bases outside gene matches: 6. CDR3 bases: TGTGCCAGCAGCGGGGACAGGGAGTACGATGGCTACACCTTC. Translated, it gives CASSGDREYDGYTF.

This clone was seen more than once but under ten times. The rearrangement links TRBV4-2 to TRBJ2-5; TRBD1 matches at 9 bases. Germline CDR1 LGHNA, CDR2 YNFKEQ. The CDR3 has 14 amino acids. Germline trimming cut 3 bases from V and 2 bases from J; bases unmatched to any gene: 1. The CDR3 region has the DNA TGTGCCAGCAGCCAGGGGACAGGGCAAGAGACCCAGTACTTC. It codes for CASSQGTGQETQYF.